Sequencing of this T cell receptor (beta chain) was carried out in a study of regulatory T cells in long-lasting Graves disease. The table lists this clonotype with many counts. Noted time point: newly diagnosed GD, antithyroid drugs for less than 3 months. The TCR library was prepared using RNA isolated from PBMCs. V gave up 4 bases and J gave up 6 bases; unmatched junction bases: 5. The germline V gene encodes CDR1 SGHRS and CDR2 YFSETQ. There are 14 residues in the CDR3. In building TCR beta libraries, iRepertoire HTBI primers were used together with Arm-PCR of CDR3 regions. MiXCR, applied by TCRdb to the multiplex PCR reads, yields one record per CDR3 protein. The data contain over 500,000 distinct CDR3 sequences, about 16% of them singletons. The sample was also linked to a second study, of T cells in Graves' hyperthyroidism and ophthalmopathy.

This clonotype originated in a man aged 18-30 years with Graves disease. The chain couples TRBV5-1 to TRBJ1-1; the match to TRBD1 covers 11 bases. Specimen: peripheral blood mononuclear cells (PBMCs), collected at new diagnosis, from a patient treated with antithyroid drugs. DNA for the CDR3: TGCGCCAGCAGCATTGGGACAGGGGGAGCTGAAGCTTTCTTT. It translates to CASSIGTGGAEAFF. Using reference TRBV5-1 and TRBJ1-1 for the parts outside the CDR3, the full variable domain is KAGVTQTPRYLIKTRGQQVTLSCSPISGHRSVSWYQQTPGQGLQFLFEYFSETQRNKGNFPGRFSGRQFSNSRSEMNVSTLELGDSALYLCASSIGTGGAEAFFGQGTRLTVV.